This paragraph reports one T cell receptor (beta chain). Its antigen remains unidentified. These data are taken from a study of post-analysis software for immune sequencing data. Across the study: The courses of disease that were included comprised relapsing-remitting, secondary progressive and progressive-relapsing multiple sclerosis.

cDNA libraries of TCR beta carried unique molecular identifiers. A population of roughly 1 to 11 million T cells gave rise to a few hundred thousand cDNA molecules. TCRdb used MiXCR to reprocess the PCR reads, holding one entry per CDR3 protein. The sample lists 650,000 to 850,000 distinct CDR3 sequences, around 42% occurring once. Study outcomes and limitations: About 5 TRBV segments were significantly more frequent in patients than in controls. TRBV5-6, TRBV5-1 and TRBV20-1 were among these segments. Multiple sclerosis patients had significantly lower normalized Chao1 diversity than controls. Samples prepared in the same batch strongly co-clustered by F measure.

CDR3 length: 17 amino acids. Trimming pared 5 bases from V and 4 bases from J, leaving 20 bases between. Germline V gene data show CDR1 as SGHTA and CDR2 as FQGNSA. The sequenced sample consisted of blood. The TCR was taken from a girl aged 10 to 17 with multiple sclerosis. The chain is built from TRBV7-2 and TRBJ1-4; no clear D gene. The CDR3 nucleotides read TGTGCCAGCAGCCTATCACCTCACGGGCACTATAATGAAAAACTGTTTTTT. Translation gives CASSLSPHGHYNEKLFF. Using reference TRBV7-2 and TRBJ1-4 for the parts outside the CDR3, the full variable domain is GAGVSQSPSNKVTEKGKDVELRCDPISGHTALYWYRQSLGQGLEFLIYFQGNSAPDKSGLPSDRFSAERTGGSVSTLTIQRTQQEDSAVYLCASSLSPHGHYNEKLFFGSGTQLSVL.